This T cell receptor beta chain derives from a study of blood T cell repertoires in COVID-19. Measured with immunoSEQ multiplex PCR; TCRdb has only the in-frame clones, and not every one. The sample records 270,000 or so clones, about 88% being singletons. CDR3 size: 14 residues. V lost 4 bases and J lost 5, with 15 bases in between. The V gene's germline CDR1 is SGHNT and CDR2 YYREEE (reference sequence). The sequence was collected from a woman aged 40 to 50 who had recovered from COVID-19. Sequenced: peripheral blood. This chain uses TRBV5-4 with TRBJ2-5; the D gene is possibly TRBD2 (6 bases). The chain's CDR3 is CASSQRDRGETQYF. As DNA, the CDR3 is TGTGCCAGCAGCCAGAGGGACCGGGGGGAGACCCAGTACTTC.